These 6 T cell receptor beta chains share one sample of origin, sequenced in a study of T-cell memory formation after mild COVID-19. TCRdb passed the 5' RACE reads through MiXCR, listing each CDR3 protein once. The top ten hold roughly 8.1% of the sample, which has about 560,000 distinct CDR3 sequences, 20% to 25% seen once. Sequencing was performed on PBMCs or a T cell subset sorted from them (not recorded which). The origin of the receptors is an adult woman who had mild COVID-19 (a few samples of this study predate the infection). Cell type and time point are not known.

The chain couples TRBV13 to TRBJ2-1; the match to TRBD1 covers 10 bases. Germline CDR1 is PRHDT and CDR2 is FYEKMQ (reference sequence). The CDR3 extends over 16 amino acids. J lost 10 bases, V lost 5 bases, and 14 bases had no gene match. The CDR3 here is CASSPAPGQGSGEQFF. CDR3 in DNA: TGTGCCAGCAGCCCAGCTCCGGGACAGGGGTCTGGGGAGCAGTTCTTC.

This clonotype showed up just a few times. The chain employs TRBV20-1 and TRBJ1-2, with a possible D match to TRBD1 (5 bases). V gave up 1 base and J gave up 6 bases, with 18 bases separating them. Germline V gene lookup returns CDR1 DFQATT and CDR2 SNEGSKA (reference sequence). The CDR3 is 15 amino acids. CDR3 sequence reads: CSARGAPLGVDGYTF. In DNA, the CDR3 is TGCAGTGCTAGAGGGGCCCCCTTGGGGGTAGATGGCTACACCTTC.

The chain couples TRBV11-2 to TRBJ1-1, with a weak D call TRBD1 (6 bases). Trimming cost V 1 base and J 1 base, with 13 bases left between them. This CDR3 comprises 16 residues. The germline CDR1 and CDR2 sequences are SGHAT and FQNNGV. CDR3 in DNA: TGTGCCAGCAGCTTAGCCTTCCCGACAGGGAACACTGAAGCTTTCTTT. This encodes CASSLAFPTGNTEAFF.

This clonotype was counted a few times. V and J are TRBV7-6 and TRBJ2-2; D ambiguous. The germline V and J ends were trimmed by 1 base and 0 bases, with 18 bases remaining between them. This CDR3 has 19 amino acids. Per the germline V gene, CDR1 is SGHVS and CDR2 is FNYEAQ. For the CDR3, the DNA is TGTGCCAGCAGCTTAGGCCCGGCGGCTCAAGGGCCGAACACCGGGGAGCTGTTTTTT. Translation: CASSLGPAAQGPNTGELFF.

This clonotype has only a few counts. The chain recombines TRBV30 with TRBJ2-7; D gene uncertain. Trimming pared 0 bases from V and 7 bases from J, leaving 7 bases between. The V gene's germline CDR1 is GTSNPN and CDR2 SVGIG (reference sequence). This CDR3 spans 11 amino acids. CDR3 coding DNA: TGTGCCTGGAGTGTGGAATCGGAGCAGTACTTC. Amino acids: CAWSVESEQYF.

V is TRBV24-1 and J is TRBJ2-3; no firm D call. The germline V gene encodes CDR1 KGHDR and CDR2 SFDVKD. V was shortened by 3 bases and J by 2 bases, with 14 bases between the two germline ends. The CDR3 runs to 16 residues. CDR3 in amino acids: CATSDSQGPYTDTQYF. CDR3 bases: TGTGCCACCAGTGATAGTCAAGGGCCGTACACAGATACGCAGTATTTT.